This T cell receptor (beta chain) was sequenced for a study of beta chain features in type 1 diabetes. General study results and limits: Among patients with Type 1 diabetes, TCRB CDR3s were moderately but significantly shorter in every one of the four CD4+ subsets.

To note about this clone: Its antigen is unknown.

Expressed TCRB transcripts were sequenced, since all the RNA that had been isolated was reverse transcribed. About 3.57 million reads, on average, came from each naive, central memory and regulatory T cell sample. Profiled with immunoSEQ multiplex PCR; TCRdb holds only in-frame clones, not every one. The sample contains 250,000 to 350,000 clones, roughly an eighth of which appear only once. Per germline, CDR1 SGHNT and CDR2 YYREEE (reference sequence). The CDR3 is 16 amino acids. V was pared by 2 bases and J by 0 bases, with 4 bases of the junction left unmatched. V is TRBV5-4 and J is TRBJ2-3, with 9 positions matching TRBD2. The sample taken for sequencing was naive CD4+ T cells from blood. This clonotype was sampled from a man aged 25 to 45 with type 1 diabetes. CDR3 loop: CASSLGLAHSTDTQYF. CDR3 coding DNA: TGTGCCAGCAGCTTAGGACTAGCGCATAGCACAGATACGCAGTATTTT.